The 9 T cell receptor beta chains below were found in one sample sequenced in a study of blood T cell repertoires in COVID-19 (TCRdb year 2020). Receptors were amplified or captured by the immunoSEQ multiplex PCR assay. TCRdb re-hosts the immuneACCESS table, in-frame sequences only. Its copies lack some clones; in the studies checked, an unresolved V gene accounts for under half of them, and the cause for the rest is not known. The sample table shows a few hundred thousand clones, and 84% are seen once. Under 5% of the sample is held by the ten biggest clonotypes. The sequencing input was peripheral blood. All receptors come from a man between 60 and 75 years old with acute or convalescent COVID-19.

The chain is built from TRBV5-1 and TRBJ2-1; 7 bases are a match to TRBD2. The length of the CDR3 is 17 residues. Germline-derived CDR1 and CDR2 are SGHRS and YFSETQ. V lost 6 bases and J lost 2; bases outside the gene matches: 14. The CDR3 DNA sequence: TGCGCCAGCACCTCCCTCCGGGGCGGGAGCACCTACAATGAGCAGTTCTTC. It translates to CASTSLRGGSTYNEQFF.

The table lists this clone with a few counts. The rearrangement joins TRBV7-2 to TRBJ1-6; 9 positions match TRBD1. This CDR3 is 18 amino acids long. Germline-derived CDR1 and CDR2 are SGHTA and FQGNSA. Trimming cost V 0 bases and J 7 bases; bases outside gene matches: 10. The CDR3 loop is CASSLATGGTPGNSPLHF. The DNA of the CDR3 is TGTGCCAGCAGCTTAGCGACAGGGGGTACTCCGGGGAATTCACCCCTCCACTTT.

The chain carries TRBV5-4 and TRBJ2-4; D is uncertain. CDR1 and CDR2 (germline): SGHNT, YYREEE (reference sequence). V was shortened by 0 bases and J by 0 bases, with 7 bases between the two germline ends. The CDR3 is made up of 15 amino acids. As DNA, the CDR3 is TGTGCCAGCAGCTTGGTCGGCGGAGCCAAAAACATTCAGTACTTC. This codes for CASSLVGGAKNIQYF. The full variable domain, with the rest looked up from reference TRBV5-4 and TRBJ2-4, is ETGVTQSPTHLIKTRGQQVTLRCSSQSGHNTVSWYQQALGQGPQFIFQYYREEENGRGNFPPRFSGLQFPNYSSELNVNALELDDSALYLCASSLVGGAKNIQYFGAGTRLSVL.

CDR3 DNA sequence: TGCAGCGTTGAGTCGAGGTATGAAGCTTTCTTT. Its translation: CSVESRYEAFF. The genes are TRBV29-1 and TRBJ1-1, with D unresolved. Germline loops: CDR1 SQVTM, CDR2 ANQGSEA. The V gene lost 3 bases and the J gene lost 7 bases, with 9 bases spanning the gap. The CDR3 covers 11 residues.

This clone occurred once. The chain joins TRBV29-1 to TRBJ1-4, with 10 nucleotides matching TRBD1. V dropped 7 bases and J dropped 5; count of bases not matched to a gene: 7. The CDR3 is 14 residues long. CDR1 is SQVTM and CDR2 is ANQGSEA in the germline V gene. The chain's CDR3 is CSALWTGGNEKLFF. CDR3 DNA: TGCAGCGCCCTATGGACAGGGGGAAATGAAAAACTGTTTTTT.

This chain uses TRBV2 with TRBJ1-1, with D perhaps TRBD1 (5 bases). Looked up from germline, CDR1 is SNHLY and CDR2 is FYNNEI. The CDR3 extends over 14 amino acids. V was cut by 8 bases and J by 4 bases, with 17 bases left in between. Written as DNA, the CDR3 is TGTGCCAGCCTTTCACAGGCGATCAGCACTGAAGCTTTCTTT. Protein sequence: CASLSQAISTEAFF.

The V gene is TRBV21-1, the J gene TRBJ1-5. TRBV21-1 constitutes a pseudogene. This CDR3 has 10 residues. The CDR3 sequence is CATGGGPQHF. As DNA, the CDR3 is TGTGCCACCGGGGGAGGGCCCCAGCATTTT.

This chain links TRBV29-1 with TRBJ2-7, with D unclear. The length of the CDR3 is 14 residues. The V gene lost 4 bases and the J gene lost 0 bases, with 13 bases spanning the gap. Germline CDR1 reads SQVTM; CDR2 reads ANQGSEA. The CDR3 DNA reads TGCAGCGTTGCAGTCAGTGCCAGCTCCTACGAGCAGTACTTC. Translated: CSVAVSASSYEQYF.

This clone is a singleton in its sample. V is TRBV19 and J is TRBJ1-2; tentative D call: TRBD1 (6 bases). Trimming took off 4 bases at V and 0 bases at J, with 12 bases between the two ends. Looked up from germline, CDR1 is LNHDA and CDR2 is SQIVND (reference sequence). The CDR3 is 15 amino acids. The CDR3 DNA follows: TGTGCCAGTAGTAAGGACAGCCTCTCTAACTATGGCTACACCTTC. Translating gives CASSKDSLSNYGYTF.